This TCR beta chain was found in a study of tumor-infiltrating lymphocytes in localized non-small cell lung cancer. The protocol was immunoSEQ multiplex PCR, while the TCRdb copy is restricted to in-frame clones and leaves out a portion. The data contain about 14,000 clones, about four fifths of them singletons. This CDR3 contains 12 residues. V lost 6 bases and J 1 base, leaving 4 bases between the germline ends. The V gene's germline CDR1 is LNHDA and CDR2 SQIVND (reference sequence). Overall study results and limits: Only some patients had TCR sequencing, depending on available tissue.

A word on this clone: No antigen is known for it.

The receptor comes from a human donor with non-small cell lung cancer. The V call is TRBV19, the J call TRBJ2-1; no firm D call. The sample consisted of lung tumor tissue. The CDR3 loop is CASRVSYNEQFF. The CDR3 DNA sequence: TGTGCCAGTAGGGTTTCCTACAATGAGCAGTTCTTC.